This record concerns one TCR beta chain sequence. Its antigen has not been determined. No base qualities exist here, and no much larger clone lies one base off it. This record comes from a study of cytomegalovirus exposure and HLA in healthy donors listed by TCRdb under 2017. Broadly, across the study: An earlier analysis of about 560 of the donors reported roughly 300 Gb of sequence data and 117 million unique TCR beta sequences obtained from approximately 180 million T cells. About 300 gigabases of sequencing data and approximately 85 million unique TCR sequences were included in an early release covering 500 to 750 HLA-typed donors. Of the roughly 390 genotyped donors, 81% were placed in the genetic ancestry cluster associated with self-reported Caucasian donors. The study was designed to test whether signatures of past pathogen exposure could be identified by cataloging public T cell receptors. The study used immunosequencing to profile the T cell repertoires of hundreds of subjects and linked those repertoires to cytomegalovirus serostatus. A separate validation cohort of roughly 130 different subjects was used in addition to the roughly 670-subject first cohort. To predict cytomegalovirus infection status, the study combined high-throughput TCR immunosequencing, statistical association of individual TCRs with disease status, and machine learning. A later analysis re-examined previously published TCR beta repertoires from more than 650 donors and added high-resolution HLA genotyping to investigate patterns of TCR occurrence. In the later analysis, no new phenotypic data were used to find candidate immune exposures; instead, reliance was placed on TCR beta sequences and their occurrence across donors. An earlier analysis of about 600 of the donors used high-throughput TCR beta sequencing to judge whether each TCR beta V gene segment behaved as functional or pseudogenic. Alongside the repertoire data, information on donor age, sex, ethnicity and CMV serostatus was compiled. A later genetic analysis used genome-wide SNP genotypes for about 60% of the roughly 700 donors, treating that subset as a discovery cohort. All discovery cohort repertoires had been generated using a single sequencing platform. HLA typing included class I and class II loci at four-digit resolution. The number of typed donors differed by locus: about 620-630 for A, B, C, DRB1 and DQB1; approximately 520 for DQA1; approximately 610 for DPA1; and some 450 for DPB1. Several DR-DQ haplotypes were handled as single units for association and clustering because linkage in the cohort was strong. On average, around 230,000 unique TCR beta nucleotide sequences were sequenced per donor among a few hundred genotyped donors of the cohort, with around 19% of those sequences being non-productive.

General study outcomes and caveats: Compared with equally common non-associated chains, HLA-associated TCR beta chains in a later analysis were more clonally expanded and had lower generation probabilities. According to a later analysis, most CMV-associated TCR beta chains appeared to be HLA-restricted, and the HLA associations seemed to be driven largely by CMV exposure. Approximately 16 rarely observed V segments, including chromosome 9 orphons, were excluded from the earlier analysis of about 500 of the donors because counts were too low. In this cohort, only TCR beta chains were sequenced, and detectable features were limited by the absence of alpha or paired-chain data. According to a later analysis, parvovirus B19, influenza, CMV and Epstein-Barr virus appeared linked to several top co-occurrence clusters. The authors suggested that the approach could potentially be generalized to other disease states and immunological phenotypes. An association between a missense DCLRE1C variant and V-gene and J-gene trimming of TCR beta chains was found in a later genetic analysis and replicated in an independent cohort. For the cohort, immune exposure information was limited to CMV serostatus. The classifier was reported to diagnose cytomegalovirus status with high specificity and sensitivity in both the original and validation cohorts. In a later analysis, TCR association rates were found to vary across HLA loci, with the most associated TCRs seen for DRB1 alleles and the fewest for HLA-C alleles. Strong co-occurrence of HLA alleles, especially DR and DQ, made assigning TCR associations to individual alleles difficult. Correlated functional status among segregating V segments might reflect linkage disequilibrium, but an unknown experimental factor could not be ruled out. Because some donors lacked HLA typing at each locus, the association tests relied only on the typed subset. Roughly uniform sequencing depth across donors was assumed in presence/absence analyses, although this assumption may not hold. Most TCR sequences were seen in very few donors, while some public TCRs were found in many individuals. In vitro tests confirmed that three of the cytomegalovirus-associated TCR beta chains recognize cytomegalovirus antigens. Some IMGT-functional V segments, including TRBV6-2 and TRBV6-3, could not be distinguished by the 87-base-pair reads and were therefore excluded. Broadly in line with IMGT annotations, most TCR beta V segments showed up in productive rearrangements about 87% or about 30% of the time in an earlier analysis of around 600 of the donors. In a later genetic analysis, fewer N-insertions in productive TCRs were reported among donors in an Asian-associated ancestry cluster than the roughly 700-donor mean. In a later analysis, more than 15,000 TCR beta sequences were associated with specific HLA alleles at a false discovery rate of 0.05. The study gave a list of under 200 TCR beta chains associated with cytomegalovirus. A cluster of highly shared sequence variants was judged likely to be a technical artifact of the sequencing pipeline. A further reported finding was that TCR beta sequences accurately predicted the HLA-A and HLA-B alleles for most subjects in the first cohort.

Library construction relied on the immunoSEQ multiplex PCR assay. For the multiplex PCR, a mixture combining 60 forward primers for TCR Vbeta segments and 13 reverse primers for TCR Jbeta segments was used. The CDR3 region of rearranged TCR beta genes was amplified from genomic DNA by a multiplex PCR assay. On the Illumina HiSeq System, the amplified TCR beta libraries were sequenced as 87-base-pair reads. The paper's data handling went like this. A later analysis counted about 76 million unique TCR beta chains across the 550 to 700 repertoires, and about 10 million of these chains were shared by at least two donors. A nearest-neighbor algorithm error-corrected the raw reads and collapsed the reads into unique sequences, merging closely related sequences to remove PCR and sequencing errors. V, D and J gene segments were assigned by aligning CDR3 sequences to IMGT reference sequences. For a sequence to be retained, a match of at least six nucleotides to both a V gene segment and a J gene segment was required. Rearrangements were called productive when the CDR3 lacked stop codons and stayed in frame with V and J; all others were non-productive. CDR3 was defined by IMGT convention, running from the second conserved V-encoded cysteine to the conserved J-encoded phenylalanine. Sequences without an unambiguous match to a single V gene segment were excluded from the earlier analysis of several hundred of the donors. An earlier analysis of several hundred of the donors called V segments functional above 56.7% productive rearrangements and segregating when the between-donor standard deviation exceeded 5%. To diagnose cytomegalovirus status from the catalog of TCR beta chain sequences, a statistical classification framework was built. In a later analysis, TCR nucleotide sequences were compared against IMGT/GENE-DB human TR gene sequences so that V and J genes could be assigned. In a later analysis, CDR3 sequences and most-parsimonious VDJ recombination scenarios were assigned using the TCRdist pipeline. In a later analysis, each TCR beta chain was defined by its CDR3 amino acid sequence together with its V-gene family, and reads without a unique V-gene family were excluded. As a way to deal with suspected cross-contamination and a sequencing artifact, a later analysis dropped hundreds of nucleotide sequences that were highly shared and had low generation probability. In a later analysis, a clonal expansion index for each public chain was calculated from normalized within-repertoire ranks of inferred template counts. In a later analysis, generation probabilities were computed with a VDJ recombination model fitted to out-of-frame rearrangements, and the resulting probabilities were checked against IGoR. In a later analysis, TCR-TCR, TCR-HLA and TCR-CMV co-occurrence was scored with hypergeometric tests, and a repertoire-size bias correction was applied to TCR pairs. A later analysis estimated false discovery rates by permuting HLA or CMV assignments 20 times. In a later analysis, co-occurring TCRs were grouped using DBSCAN, with TCRdist sequence similarity added in when clustering inside HLA-allele-positive subsets. For co-occurrence clustering, repertoires with fewer than 30,000 or more than 120,000 public chains were excluded, along with 4 to 6 repertoires with anomalous nucleotide sharing. Not all clones reach the TCRdb copy of this immuneACCESS table, which keeps in-frame sequences only. Checked studies attribute under half of the gap to unresolved V genes and leave the rest unexplained. The DNA gave D and trimming, while V, J and clone size come from that table. A total of some 150,000 clones appear in this sample, approximately 80% of them only once. The ten largest clones add up to 8.5% to 10% of the sample.

The cohort was made up of 500 to 800 healthy bone marrow donors. At the time of sampling, all cohort members were nominally healthy, though unrecorded immune exposures were likely present. The donor tested CMV seropositive, placing the donor among the approximately 290 seropositive members of the cohort. Every donor gave a peripheral blood sample, and the peripheral blood mononuclear cells from that sample were used for TCR beta sequencing. Genomic DNA was extracted from the blood cell samples with the Qiagen DNeasy Blood Extraction Kit. Its CDR3 holds 19 amino acids, cysteine through phenylalanine. Kept here is only the CDR3 DNA, which spans 57 bases and is read in frame from base 1. Germline trimming amounts to 0 bases on V and 2 bases on J, with 10 as the count of junction bases outside the gene matches. CDR1 and CDR2 are drawn from the germline V gene: LGHNA, YNFKEQ.

The rearrangement combines TRBV4-2 with TRBJ2-1; 10 junctional bases match TRBD2. Sequenced material: PBMCs. The clonotype was recovered from a man between 18 and 35 years old in good health and CMV-seropositive. The CDR3 in this case is CASSQDGLAGEVAYNEQFF. The sequenced DNA is TGTGCCAGCAGCCAAGACGGGCTAGCGGGAGAGGTCGCCTACAATGAGCAGTTCTTC.